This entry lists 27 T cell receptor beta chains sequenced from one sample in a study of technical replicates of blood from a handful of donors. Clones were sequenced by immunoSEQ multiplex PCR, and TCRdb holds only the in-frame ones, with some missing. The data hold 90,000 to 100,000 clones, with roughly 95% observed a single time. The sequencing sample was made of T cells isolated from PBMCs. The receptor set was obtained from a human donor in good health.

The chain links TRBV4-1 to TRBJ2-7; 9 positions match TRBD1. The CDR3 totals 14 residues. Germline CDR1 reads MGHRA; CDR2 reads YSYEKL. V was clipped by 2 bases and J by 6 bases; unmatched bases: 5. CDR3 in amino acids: CASSQSTTGGEQYF. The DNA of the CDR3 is TGCGCCAGCAGCCAATCAACGACAGGGGGCGAGCAGTACTTC.

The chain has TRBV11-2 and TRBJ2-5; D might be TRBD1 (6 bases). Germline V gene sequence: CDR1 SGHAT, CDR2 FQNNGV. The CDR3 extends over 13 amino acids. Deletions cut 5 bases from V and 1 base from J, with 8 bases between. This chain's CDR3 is CASSQGFQETQYF. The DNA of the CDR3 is TGTGCCAGCAGCCAGGGGTTCCAAGAGACCCAGTACTTC.

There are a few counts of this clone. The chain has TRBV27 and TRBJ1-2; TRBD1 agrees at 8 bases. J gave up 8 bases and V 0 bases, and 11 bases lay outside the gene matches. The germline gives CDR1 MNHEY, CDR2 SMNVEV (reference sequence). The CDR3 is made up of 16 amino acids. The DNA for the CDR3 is TGTGCCAGCAGTTTATCGACGGGTGGACAGGGCGGCGGCTACACCTTC. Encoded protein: CASSLSTGGQGGGYTF.

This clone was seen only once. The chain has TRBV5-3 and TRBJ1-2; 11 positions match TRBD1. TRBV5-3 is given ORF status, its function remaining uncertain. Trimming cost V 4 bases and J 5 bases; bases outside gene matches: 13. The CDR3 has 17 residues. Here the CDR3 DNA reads TGTGCCAGAAGCCGCACGGGACAGGGGGTTCTGCCTTATGGCTACACCTTC. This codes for CARSRTGQGVLPYGYTF.

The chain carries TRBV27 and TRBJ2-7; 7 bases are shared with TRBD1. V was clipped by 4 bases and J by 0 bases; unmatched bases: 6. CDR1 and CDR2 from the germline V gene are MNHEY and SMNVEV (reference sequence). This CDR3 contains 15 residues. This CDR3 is CASSSQGTASYEQYF. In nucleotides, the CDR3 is TGTGCCAGCAGTTCGCAAGGGACAGCCTCCTACGAGCAGTACTTC.

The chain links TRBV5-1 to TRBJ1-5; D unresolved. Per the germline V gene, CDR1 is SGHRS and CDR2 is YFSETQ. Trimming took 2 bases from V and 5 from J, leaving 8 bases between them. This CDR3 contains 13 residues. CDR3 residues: CASSLALDQPQHF. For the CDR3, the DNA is TGCGCCAGCAGCTTAGCACTAGATCAGCCCCAGCATTTT.

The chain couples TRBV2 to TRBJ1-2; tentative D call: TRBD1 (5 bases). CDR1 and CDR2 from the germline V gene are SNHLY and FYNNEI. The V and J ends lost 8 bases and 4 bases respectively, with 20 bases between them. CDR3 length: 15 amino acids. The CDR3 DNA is TGTGCCAGCGGGCTTCGGGGGGGGGTTTCCTATGGCTACACCTTC. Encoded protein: CASGLRGGVSYGYTF. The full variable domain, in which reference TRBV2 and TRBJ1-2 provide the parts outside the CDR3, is EPEVTQTPSHQVTQMGQEVILRCVPISNHLYFYWYRQILGQKVEFLVSFYNNEISEKSEIFDDQFSVERPDGSNFTLKIRSTKLEDSAMYFCASGLRGGVSYGYTFGSGTRLTVV.

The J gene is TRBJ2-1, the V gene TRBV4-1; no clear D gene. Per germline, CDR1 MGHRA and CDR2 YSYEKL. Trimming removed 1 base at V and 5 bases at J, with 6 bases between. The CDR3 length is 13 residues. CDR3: CASSQATHNEQFF. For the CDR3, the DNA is TGCGCCAGCAGCCAAGCTACCCACAATGAGCAGTTCTTC.

CDR3 protein: CASSSTGNGYTF. DNA of the CDR3: TGTGCCAGCAGCTCTACAGGGAATGGCTACACCTTC. The chain recombines TRBV5-4 with TRBJ1-2; the D gene is possibly TRBD1 (6 bases). V dropped 3 bases and J dropped 6 bases, with 9 bases sitting between them. CDR1 and CDR2 (germline): SGHNT, YYREEE (reference sequence). The CDR3 runs to 12 residues.

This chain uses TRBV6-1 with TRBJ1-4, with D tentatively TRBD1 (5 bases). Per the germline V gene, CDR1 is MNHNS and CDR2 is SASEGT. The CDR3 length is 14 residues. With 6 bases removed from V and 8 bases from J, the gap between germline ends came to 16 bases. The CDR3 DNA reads TGTGCCAGCAGGGCCTCAGGGTCGGCGGAAAAACTGTTTTTT. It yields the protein CASRASGSAEKLFF.

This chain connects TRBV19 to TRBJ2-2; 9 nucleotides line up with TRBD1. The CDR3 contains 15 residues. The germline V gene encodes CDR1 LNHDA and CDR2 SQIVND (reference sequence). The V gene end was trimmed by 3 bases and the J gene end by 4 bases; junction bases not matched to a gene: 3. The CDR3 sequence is CASSITGGSTGELFF. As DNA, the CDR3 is TGTGCCAGTAGTATCACAGGGGGCAGCACCGGGGAGCTGTTTTTT.

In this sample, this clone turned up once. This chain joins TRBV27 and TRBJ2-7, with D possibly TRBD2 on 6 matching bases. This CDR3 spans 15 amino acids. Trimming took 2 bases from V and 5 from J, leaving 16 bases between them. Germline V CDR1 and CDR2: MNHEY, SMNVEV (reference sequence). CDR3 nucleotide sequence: TGTGCCAGCAGTTTAAGGGACGGGAGTACGAACGAGCAGTACTTC. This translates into CASSLRDGSTNEQYF.

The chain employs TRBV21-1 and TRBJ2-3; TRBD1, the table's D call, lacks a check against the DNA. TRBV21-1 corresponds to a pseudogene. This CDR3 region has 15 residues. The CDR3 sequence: CASSGTGGSTDTQYF. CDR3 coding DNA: TGTGCCAGCAGCGGAACAGGGGGCAGCACAGATACGCAGTATTTT.

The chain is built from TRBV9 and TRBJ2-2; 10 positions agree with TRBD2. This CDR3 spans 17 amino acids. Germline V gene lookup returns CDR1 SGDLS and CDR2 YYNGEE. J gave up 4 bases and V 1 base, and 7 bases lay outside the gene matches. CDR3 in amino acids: CASSVSSGSMGTGELFF. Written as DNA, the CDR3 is TGTGCCAGCAGCGTATCTAGCGGGAGTATGGGCACCGGGGAGCTGTTTTTT.

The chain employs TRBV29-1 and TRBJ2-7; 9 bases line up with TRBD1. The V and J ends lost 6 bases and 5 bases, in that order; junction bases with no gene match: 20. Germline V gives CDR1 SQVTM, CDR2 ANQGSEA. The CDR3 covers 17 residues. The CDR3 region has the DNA TGCAGCGTGGCCCCAGGACAGGGGATAGTTTATTCCCACGAGCAGTACTTC. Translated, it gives CSVAPGQGIVYSHEQYF.

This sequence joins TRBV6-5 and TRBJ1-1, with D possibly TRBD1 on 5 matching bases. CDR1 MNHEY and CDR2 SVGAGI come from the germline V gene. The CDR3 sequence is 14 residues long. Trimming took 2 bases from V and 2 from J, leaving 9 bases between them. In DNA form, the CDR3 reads TGTGCCAGCAGTTACGACGGGGGTAACACTGAAGCTTTCTTT. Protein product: CASSYDGGNTEAFF.

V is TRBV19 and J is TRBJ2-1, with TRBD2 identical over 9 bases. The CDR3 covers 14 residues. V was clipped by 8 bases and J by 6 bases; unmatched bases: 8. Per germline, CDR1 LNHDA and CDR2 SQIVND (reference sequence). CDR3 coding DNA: TGTGCCAGTCATAGCGGGAGCGGGGGCAATGAGCAGTTCTTC. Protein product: CASHSGSGGNEQFF.

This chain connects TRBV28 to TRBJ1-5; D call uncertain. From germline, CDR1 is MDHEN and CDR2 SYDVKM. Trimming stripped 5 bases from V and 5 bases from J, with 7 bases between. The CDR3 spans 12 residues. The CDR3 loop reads CASSINHQPQHF. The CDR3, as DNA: TGTGCCAGCAGTATAAATCATCAGCCCCAGCATTTT.

CDR3 in DNA: TGTGCCAGCAGCGCCCTAGCGGGAGGGCCGAAGGAGCAGTTCTTC. This gives the protein CASSALAGGPKEQFF. The V and J genes are TRBV9 and TRBJ2-1; 12 bases agree with TRBD2. CDR1 is SGDLS and CDR2 is YYNGEE in the germline V gene. After removal of 3 bases from V and 10 bases from J, the junction contained 8 bases not matched to a gene. The CDR3 contains 15 residues.

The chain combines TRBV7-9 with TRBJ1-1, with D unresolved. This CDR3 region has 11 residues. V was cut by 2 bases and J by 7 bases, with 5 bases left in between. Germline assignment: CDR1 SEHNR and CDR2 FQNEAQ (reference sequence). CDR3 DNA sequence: TGTGCCAGCAGCTTATCACTTGAAGCTTTCTTT. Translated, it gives CASSLSLEAFF.

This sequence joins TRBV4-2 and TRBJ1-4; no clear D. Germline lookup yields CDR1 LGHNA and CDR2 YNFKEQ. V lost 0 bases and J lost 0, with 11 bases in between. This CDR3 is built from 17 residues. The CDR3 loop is CASSQEGQLATNEKLFF. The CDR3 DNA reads TGTGCCAGCAGCCAAGAAGGGCAACTAGCAACTAATGAAAAACTGTTTTTT.

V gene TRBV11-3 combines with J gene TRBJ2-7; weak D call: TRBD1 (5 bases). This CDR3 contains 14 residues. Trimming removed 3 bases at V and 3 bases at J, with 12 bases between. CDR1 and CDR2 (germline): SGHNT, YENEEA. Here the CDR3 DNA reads TGTGCCAGCAGCTTCCGGACAATGAACTACGAGCAGTACTTC. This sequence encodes CASSFRTMNYEQYF.

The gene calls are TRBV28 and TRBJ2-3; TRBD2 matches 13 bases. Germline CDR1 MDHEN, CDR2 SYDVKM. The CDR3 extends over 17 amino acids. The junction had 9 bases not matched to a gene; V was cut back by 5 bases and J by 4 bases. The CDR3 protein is CASSGGLAGVFPDTQYF. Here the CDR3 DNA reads TGTGCCAGCAGTGGCGGACTAGCGGGAGTCTTCCCAGATACGCAGTATTTT.

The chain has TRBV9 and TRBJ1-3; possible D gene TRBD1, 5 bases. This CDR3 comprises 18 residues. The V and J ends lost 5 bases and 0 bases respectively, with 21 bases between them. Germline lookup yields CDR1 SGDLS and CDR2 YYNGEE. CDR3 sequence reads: CASSAVTDSPYSGNTIYF. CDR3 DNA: TGTGCCAGCAGTGCCGTCACTGACAGCCCATACTCTGGAAACACCATATATTTT.

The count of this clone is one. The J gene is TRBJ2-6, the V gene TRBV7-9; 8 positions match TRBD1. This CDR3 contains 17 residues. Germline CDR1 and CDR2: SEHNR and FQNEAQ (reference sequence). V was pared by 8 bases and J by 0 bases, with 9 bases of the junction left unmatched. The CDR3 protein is CASGLNRGTSGANVLTF. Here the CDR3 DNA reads TGTGCCAGCGGTCTCAACAGGGGGACCTCTGGGGCCAACGTCCTGACTTTC.

The chain's CDR3 is CASSFRDRGLAGNTGELFF. In DNA, the CDR3 is TGTGCCAGCAGCTTCCGGGACAGGGGTCTAGCGGGGAACACCGGGGAGCTGTTTTTT. The rearrangement uses TRBV5-8 and TRBJ2-2, with 10 bases aligning to TRBD1. V trimming: 2 bases; J trimming: 1 base; junction bases outside the gene matches: 11. Germline V CDR1 and CDR2: SGHTS, YDEGEE. This CDR3 has 19 residues.

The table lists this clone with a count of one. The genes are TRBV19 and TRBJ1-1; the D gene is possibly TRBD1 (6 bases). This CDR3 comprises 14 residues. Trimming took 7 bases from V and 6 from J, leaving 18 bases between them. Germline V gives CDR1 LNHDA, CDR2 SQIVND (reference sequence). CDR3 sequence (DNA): TGTGCCAGTAATTTTCAGGGGTCCGGCGCTGAAGCTTTCTTT. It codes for CASNFQGSGAEAFF.